This T cell receptor beta chain was obtained from a study of CD8+ T cells in alopecia areata. Study information: A 6-month off-drug phase came after tofacitinib, which had lasted 6 to 18 months. Findings of the study overall: Persistence during tofacitinib was seen for many expanded lesional clones in scalp and blood. The study found higher clonality in lesional than normal scalp, especially in alopecia totalis/universalis.

Trimming pared 4 bases from V and 5 bases from J, leaving 11 bases between. Germline V gene lookup returns CDR1 MNHEY and CDR2 SMNVEV (reference sequence). There are 13 residues in the CDR3. The treatment: oral pan-JAK inhibitor, 5-10 mg twice daily. This clone was seen just once. No antigen is known for it. RNA extraction was followed by reverse transcription into cDNA, which acted as the sequencing template. The method was immunoSEQ multiplex PCR; TCRdb's version includes in-frame clones alone and lacks a portion of them. In the table there are some 180,000 clones, roughly half of which are singletons.

The source material was CD8+ T cells sorted from blood, sampled at approximately week 52, from a patient treated with tofacitinib. This rearrangement joins TRBV27 to TRBJ1-1; weak D call: TRBD1 (5 bases). The sequence derives from a human donor with alopecia areata. CDR3: CASSSRGVTEAFF. The CDR3 nucleotides read TGTGCCAGCAGTTCAAGGGGTGTAACTGAAGCTTTCTTT.